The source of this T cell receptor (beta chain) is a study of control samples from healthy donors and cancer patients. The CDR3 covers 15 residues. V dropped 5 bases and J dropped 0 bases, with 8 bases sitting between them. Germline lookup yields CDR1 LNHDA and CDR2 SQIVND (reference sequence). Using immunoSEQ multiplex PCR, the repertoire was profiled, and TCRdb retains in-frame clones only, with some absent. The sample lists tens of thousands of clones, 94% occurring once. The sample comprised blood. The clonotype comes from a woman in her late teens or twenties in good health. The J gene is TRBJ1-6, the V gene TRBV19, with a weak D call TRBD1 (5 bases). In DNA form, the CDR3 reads TGTGCCAGTAGTGTCCAGGGCTCCTATAATTCACCCCTCCACTTT. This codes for CASSVQGSYNSPLHF.